One and the same sample provided the 4 T cell receptor beta chains below, sequenced in a study of T cell responses to AZD1222 COVID-19 vaccine. Assay: immunoSEQ multiplex PCR; the TCRdb copy retains only in-frame clones and omits some. The sample lists about 110,000 clones, roughly nine tenths occurring once. This sample comprised peripheral blood, obtained on day 0 of AZD1222 vaccination. The receptors come from an adult in good health.

The chain employs TRBV10-2 and TRBJ2-7; TRBD2 might be the D (6 bases). V dropped 3 bases and J dropped 4 bases, with 19 bases sitting between them. Germline CDR1 WSHSY, CDR2 SAAADI. This CDR3 has 16 amino acids. The CDR3 loop reads CASSEVRGLFFYEQYF. The CDR3 DNA reads as TGCGCCAGCAGTGAAGTGCGGGGCCTTTTTTTTTACGAGCAGTACTTC.

The chain employs TRBV30 and TRBJ2-4; 7 bases fit TRBD1. The CDR3 sequence is 13 residues long. V dropped 3 bases and J dropped 7; count of bases not matched to a gene: 6. Per the germline V gene, CDR1 is GTSNPN and CDR2 is SVGIG (reference sequence). The CDR3: CAWRSTGANIQYF. The CDR3 nucleotides read TGTGCCTGGAGGTCAACAGGGGCGAACATTCAGTACTTC.

This rearrangement joins TRBV2 to TRBJ2-1, with 9 bases matching TRBD1. Germline V lookup: CDR1 SNHLY, CDR2 FYNNEI. The CDR3 length is 13 residues. V lost 7 bases and J lost 9; bases outside the gene matches: 7. CDR3: CASNRQGVVEQFF. The CDR3 region has the DNA TGTGCCAGCAATCGACAGGGGGTGGTTGAGCAGTTCTTC.

The V call is TRBV19, the J call TRBJ2-7; maybe TRBD1 (5 bases). Germline values: CDR1 LNHDA, CDR2 SQIVND (reference sequence). V shed 6 bases and J shed 7 bases, with 19 bases lying between them. This CDR3 has 14 amino acids. This chain's CDR3 is CASRARPGLVEQYF. CDR3 in DNA: TGTGCCAGTAGAGCCCGGCCAGGGCTTGTAGAGCAGTACTTC. The variable domain in full, completed from reference TRBV19 and TRBJ2-7, reads DGGITQSPKYLFRKEGQNVTLSCEQNLNHDAMYWYRQDPGQGLRLIYYSQIVNDFQKGDIAEGYSVSREKKESFPLTVTSAQKNPTAFYLCASRARPGLVEQYFGPGTRLTVT.